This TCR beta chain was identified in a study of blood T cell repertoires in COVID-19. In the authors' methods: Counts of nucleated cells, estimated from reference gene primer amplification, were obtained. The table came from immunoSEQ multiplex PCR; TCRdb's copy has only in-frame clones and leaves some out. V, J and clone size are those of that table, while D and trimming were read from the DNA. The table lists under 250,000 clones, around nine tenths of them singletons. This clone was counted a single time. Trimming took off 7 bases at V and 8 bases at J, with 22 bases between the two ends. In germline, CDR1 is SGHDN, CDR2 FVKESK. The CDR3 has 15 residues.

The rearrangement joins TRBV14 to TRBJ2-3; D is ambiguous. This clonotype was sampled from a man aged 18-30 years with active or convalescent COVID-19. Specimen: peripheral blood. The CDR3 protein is CASTPFGRSIGTQYF. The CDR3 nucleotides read TGTGCCAGCACCCCCTTTGGCAGATCGATTGGTACGCAGTATTTT.